This TCR beta chain stems from a study of blood T cell repertoires in COVID-19. Study as a whole: Collection of acute and convalescent COVID-19 samples took place in the United States, Italy and Spain. T cells, B-cell-depleted T cells, or PBMCs provided the cDNA or gDNA that served as material.

Original processing methods: How many nucleated cells were present was estimated from reference gene primer amplification. Clones were read by immunoSEQ multiplex PCR, and TCRdb kept only the in-frame ones, dropping some. The D gene and trimming were derived from the DNA, and the V and J assignments and clone size from that table. The sample yields roughly 80,000 clones, roughly 76% seen once. The germline gives CDR1 SQVTM, CDR2 ANQGSEA. The V segment lost 7 bases and the J segment 4 bases; nucleotides outside the gene matches: 13. The CDR3 runs to 15 residues. The rearrangement links TRBV29-1 to TRBJ1-2; TRBD1 agrees at 9 bases. The sequence was obtained from a man between 70 and 80 years old with active or convalescent COVID-19. Sequences were obtained from peripheral blood. CDR3 loop: CSGPDRGLIAYGYTF. CDR3 nucleotides: TGCAGCGGGCCGGACAGGGGCCTAATAGCCTATGGCTACACCTTC.